Below are 9 T cell receptor beta chains sequenced from a single sample in a study of long-term antiretroviral therapy in people with HIV. The authors ran the immunoSEQ assay, v3.0, at survey level. This table comes from immunoSEQ multiplex PCR, and its TCRdb copy is limited to in-frame clones, with some not included. The sample records some 5,600 clones, approximately 78% being singletons. The sample was unsorted PBMCs, taken 1.8 years before starting antiretroviral therapy. These receptors all stem from a middle-aged man with HIV.

This clone turned up a few times. The rearrangement joins TRBV7-6 to TRBJ2-3; D perhaps matches TRBD1 (6 bases). Trimming stripped 4 bases from V and 14 bases from J, with 16 bases between. The CDR3 extends over 12 amino acids. Germline V lookup: CDR1 SGHVS, CDR2 FNYEAQ. This chain's CDR3 is CASSSLGAQGYF. In DNA form, the CDR3 reads TGTGCCAGCAGCTCGTTGGGGGCCCAAGGGTATTTT. Looking up the rest from reference TRBV7-6 and TRBJ2-3 gives the full variable domain: GAGVSQSPRYKVTKRGQDVALRCDPISGHVSLYWYRQALGQGPEFLTYFNYEAQQDKSGLPNDRFSAERPEGSISTLTIQRTEQRDSAMYRCASSSLGAQGYFGPGTRLTVL.

The chain employs TRBV7-2 and TRBJ1-1; D gene uncertain. Trimming shortened V by 2 bases and J by 0 bases, and 7 bases separated the two germline ends. In germline, CDR1 is SGHTA, CDR2 FQGNSA. The CDR3 length is 14 residues. The CDR3: CASSLKRLNTEAFF. The CDR3 DNA follows: TGTGCCAGCAGCTTAAAACGGCTGAACACTGAAGCTTTCTTT.

The rearrangement links TRBV6-1 to TRBJ2-1, with 9 bases that match TRBD1. The CDR3 sequence is 17 residues long. CDR1 MNHNS and CDR2 SASEGT come from the germline V gene. V dropped 4 bases and J dropped 6; count of bases not matched to a gene: 13. CDR3: CASSARPPGQGPNEQFF. CDR3 sequence (DNA): TGTGCCAGCAGTGCGAGACCTCCGGGACAGGGTCCCAATGAGCAGTTCTTC.

This rearrangement joins TRBV28 to TRBJ1-3; D remains ambiguous. The CDR3 totals 13 residues. Trimming removed 6 bases from V and 8 bases from J, with 14 bases in between. Germline-derived CDR1 and CDR2 are MDHEN and SYDVKM. The CDR3 DNA reads as TGTGCCAGCAGCTCCCCCGTTTTGGACACCATATATTTT. Translating it yields CASSSPVLDTIYF.

This chain joins TRBV7-2 and TRBJ1-2; D unclear. Germline V gives CDR1 SGHTA, CDR2 FQGNSA. V was shortened by 1 base and J by 8 bases, with 11 bases between the two germline ends. The CDR3 runs 13 residues. The DNA for the CDR3 is TGTGCCAGCAGCTTAGGTGTCAGTATGGGCTACACCTTC. This encodes CASSLGVSMGYTF.

V is TRBV27 and J is TRBJ2-5; 9 bases are a match to TRBD2. V lost 8 bases, J lost 5 bases, and 6 bases stayed unmatched. Germline CDR1 reads MNHEY; CDR2 reads SMNVEV (reference sequence). The CDR3 has 13 residues. The DNA for the CDR3 is TGTGCCAGCCAAAATAGCGGGAGTGAGACCCAGTACTTC. This gives the protein CASQNSGSETQYF.

V gene TRBV19 combines with J gene TRBJ1-1; D is uncertain. This CDR3 spans 13 amino acids. V was shortened by 5 bases and J by 6 bases, with 13 bases between the two germline ends. Germline CDR1 reads LNHDA; CDR2 reads SQIVND (reference sequence). As DNA, the CDR3 is TGTGCCAGTAGTCCTTTAAACGGTCCTGAAGCTTTCTTT. Translating gives CASSPLNGPEAFF.

The chain employs TRBV29-1 and TRBJ2-1, with 8 bases lining up with TRBD1. The J segment lost 10 bases and the V segment lost 4 bases, leaving 18 bases of the junction unmatched. Germline V lookup: CDR1 SQVTM, CDR2 ANQGSEA. This CDR3 has 16 residues. CDR3 in amino acids: CSVGVVRGQGAGEQFF. Here the CDR3 DNA reads TGCAGCGTTGGAGTAGTGAGGGGGCAGGGGGCCGGGGAGCAGTTCTTC.

V usage is TRBV18 and J usage is TRBJ1-2; no clear D gene. Germline values: CDR1 KGHSH, CDR2 LQKENI. The CDR3 totals 15 residues. The V end lost 0 bases, the J end lost 8 bases, and 16 bases lay between the germline ends. This CDR3 is CASSPPAHFSGGYTF. The CDR3 DNA reads TGTGCCAGCTCACCACCCGCACACTTTAGCGGCGGCTACACCTTC.